The present T cell receptor (beta chain) was sequenced within a study of B cell selection in AIRE deficiency. The study, taken as a whole, reports: Only about 10% of around 3,800 shared Treg sequences were patient-specific; roughly 30% healthy-specific. Tconv and Treg cells from AIRE-deficient patients resembled healthy donors in TCRBV usage, CDR3 length and diversity.

The protocol was immunoSEQ multiplex PCR, while the TCRdb copy is restricted to in-frame clones and leaves out a portion. The data show 20,000 to 30,000 clones, around 97% seen once. Germline V gene data show CDR1 as SGHTA and CDR2 as FQGNSA. The CDR3 runs to 12 residues. V lost 1 base, J lost 9 bases, and 7 bases lay in between. CD4+CD127+ cells were sorted as the conventional CD4 T cells. Points on this clone: The antigen is unknown.

The sample comprised conventional CD4+ T cells sorted from PBMCs. The chain combines TRBV7-2 with TRBJ2-1; maybe TRBD2 (6 bases). The clonotype comes from a human donor with AIRE deficiency. CDR3 in DNA: TGTGCCAGCAGCTTAGGGGGAGGTGAGCAGTTCTTC. Encoded protein: CASSLGGGEQFF.